This T cell receptor (beta chain) was captured in a study of metastatic and nonmetastatic thyroid tumors. In its sample, this clone ranks as medium-sized. Germline V gene data show CDR1 as SGHNT and CDR2 as YYREEE (reference sequence). The CDR3 covers 15 residues. Between the trimmed V and J ends, which lost 3 bases and 6 bases, there was a span of 15 bases. TCRdb reanalyzed the PCR reads via MiXCR. The sample lists approximately 10,000 clones, less than 25% occurring once. All patients were treatment-naive before thyroid surgery. This receptor was obtained from a female donor with papillary thyroid cancer or a benign thyroid nodule (not recorded which). Some clones in this sample may be carry-over from other donors' samples. The specimen sequenced was adjacent normal tissue. The V gene is TRBV5-4, the J gene TRBJ1-4; D may be TRBD1 (6 bases). CDR3 nucleotide sequence: TGTGCCAGCAGCTCCAATAGGGGGATAGATGAAAAACTGTTTTTT. This encodes CASSSNRGIDEKLFF.